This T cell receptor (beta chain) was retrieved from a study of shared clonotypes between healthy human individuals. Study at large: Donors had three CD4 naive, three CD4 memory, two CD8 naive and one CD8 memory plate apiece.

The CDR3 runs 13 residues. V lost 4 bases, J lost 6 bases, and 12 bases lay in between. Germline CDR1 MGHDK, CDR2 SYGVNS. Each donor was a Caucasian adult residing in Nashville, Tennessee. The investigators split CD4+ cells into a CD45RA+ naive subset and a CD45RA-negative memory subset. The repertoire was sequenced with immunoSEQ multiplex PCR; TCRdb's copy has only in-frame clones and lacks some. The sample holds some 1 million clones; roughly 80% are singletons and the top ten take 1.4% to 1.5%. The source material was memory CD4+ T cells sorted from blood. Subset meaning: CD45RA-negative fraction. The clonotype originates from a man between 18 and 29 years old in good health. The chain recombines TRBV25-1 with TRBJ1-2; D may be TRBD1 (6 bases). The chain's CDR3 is CASSVWTAHGYTF. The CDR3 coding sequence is TGTGCCAGCAGTGTATGGACAGCCCATGGCTACACCTTC.